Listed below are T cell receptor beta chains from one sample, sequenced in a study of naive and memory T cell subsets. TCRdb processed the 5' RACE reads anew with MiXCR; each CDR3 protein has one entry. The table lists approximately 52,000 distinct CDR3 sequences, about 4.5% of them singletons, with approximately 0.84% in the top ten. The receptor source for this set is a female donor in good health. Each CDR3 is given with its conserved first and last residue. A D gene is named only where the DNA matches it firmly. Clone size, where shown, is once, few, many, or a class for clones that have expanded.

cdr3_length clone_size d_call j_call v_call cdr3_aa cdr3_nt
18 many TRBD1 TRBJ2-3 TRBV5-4 CASSLAARVGGSTDTQYF TGTGCCAGCAGCTTGGCTGCCCGGGTAGGGGGCAGCACAGATACGCAGTATTTT
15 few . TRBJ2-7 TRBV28 CASIRFGSCSYEQYF TGTGCCAGCATAAGGTTCGGGAGTTGTTCCTACGAGCAGTACTTC
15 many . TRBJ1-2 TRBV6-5 CASSYKDGLGYGYTF TGTGCCAGCAGTTACAAGGACGGACTCGGCTATGGCTACACCTTC
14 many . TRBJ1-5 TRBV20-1 CSARDSIGNQPQHF TGCAGTGCTAGGGATTCGATCGGCAATCAGCCCCAGCATTTT
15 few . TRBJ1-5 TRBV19 CASSIIPGSNQPQHF TGTGCCAGTAGTATTATCCCGGGAAGCAATCAGCCCCAGCATTTT
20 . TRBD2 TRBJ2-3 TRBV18 CASSTRTSGRASSATDTQYF TGTGCCAGCTCAACTCGAACTAGCGGGAGGGCCTCTTCGGCGACAGATACGCAGTATTTT
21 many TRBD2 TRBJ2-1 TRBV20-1 CSARDSRSLAGLLSSYNEQFF TGCAGTGCTAGAGATAGTAGATCCTTAGCGGGACTTCTGAGCTCCTACAATGAGCAGTTCTTC
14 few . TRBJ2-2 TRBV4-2 CASSQDLAGLLLFF TGTGCCAGCAGCCAAGACTTGGCGGGGTTGTTGCTGTTTTTT
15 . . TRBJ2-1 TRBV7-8 CASSLPYPSWNEQFF TGTGCCAGCAGCTTACCATACCCCTCTTGGAATGAGCAGTTCTTC
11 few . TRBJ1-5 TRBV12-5 CASGSPGPQHF TGTGCTAGTGGTTCGCCTGGGCCCCAGCATTTT
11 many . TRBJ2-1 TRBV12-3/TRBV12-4 CASKGQVEQFF TGTGCCAGCAAGGGTCAGGTTGAGCAGTTCTTC
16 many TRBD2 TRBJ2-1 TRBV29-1 CSVDRRGRSSYNEQFF TGCAGCGTTGATAGGCGCGGGAGGAGTTCCTACAATGAGCAGTTCTTC
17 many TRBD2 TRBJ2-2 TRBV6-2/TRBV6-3 CASSYSTSGTNTGELFF TGTGCCAGCAGTTACTCGACTAGCGGGACCAACACCGGGGAGCTGTTTTTT
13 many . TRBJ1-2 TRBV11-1 CASSLDNLYGYTF TGTGCCAGCAGCCTGGACAACCTCTATGGCTACACCTTC
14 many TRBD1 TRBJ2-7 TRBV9 CASSATGETYEQYF TGTGCCAGCAGCGCGACAGGGGAGACCTACGAGCAGTACTTC